This T cell receptor (beta chain) was captured by sequencing in a study of T cell repertoires in cytomegalovirus infection. The length of the CDR3 is 14 residues. Germline CDR1 is SGHDT and CDR2 is YYEEEE. Trimming shortened V by 4 bases and J by 2 bases, and 12 bases separated the two germline ends. TCRdb recomputed calls from the reads with MiXCR, one row per CDR3 protein. The data contain over 150,000 distinct CDR3 sequences, about 20% of them singletons. This chain uses TRBV5-6 with TRBJ1-1, with D unclear. Sequencing was carried out using PBMCs. This TCR was sampled from a human donor in good health (CMV status not recorded). Some clones in this sample may be carry-over from other donors' samples. The CDR3 is CASSLWAPNTEAFF. Written as DNA, the CDR3 is TGTGCCAGCAGCCTTTGGGCCCCCAACACTGAAGCTTTCTTT.